The T cell receptor (beta chain) under discussion was sequenced for a study of persistence of HIV-infected CD4 T cells (dated by TCRdb to 2019 to 2021). Describing the broader study: CMV- and HIV-1 Gag-responding CD4+ T cells were isolated from ART-treated individuals so that antigen-driven clonal expansion of HIV-1-infected cells could be examined. The median time participants had been on suppressive ART was 8 to 9 years. Peripheral blood samples of up to roughly 180 mL were taken at multiple time points, with the exception of a couple of participants who underwent leukapheresis at a single time point. The clonality of all cells in each sorted population was assessed by TCRbeta sequencing, whereas the clonality of infected cells was assessed by proviral sequencing. In the cross-participant TCR cluster analysis, about 8 participants were included for CMV and 7 participants were included for Gag. Broader findings and caveats from the paper: A correlation was observed between TCR oligoclonality and proviral oligoclonality within the same sorted populations. Bulk TCR analyses could not be restricted to the rare CMV-responding cells that actually carried HIV-1 proviruses. TCRbeta richness in CMV- and Gag-responding cells was significantly lower than in anti-CD3/anti-CD28-responding cells; CMV-responding cells had higher oligoclonality than CD3/CD28-stimulated and Gag-responding cells. Antigen-responding cells were enriched for degenerate expanded CDR3beta sequences, which suggests convergent selection of CD4+ responses to CMV and Gag. The study involved few individuals and tested only a limited range of antigens.

The immunoSEQ hsTCRB assay version 4 in survey mode was used to sequence TCRbeta repertoires from genomic DNA. For TCRbeta sequencing, genomic DNA was diluted to around 10 ng/uL, and up to roughly 1 ug was used per sample. Processing in the source paper ran as follows. Analysis of the TCRbeta data was done in ImmunoSeq Analyzer 3.0, and diversity was computed on productive nucleotide rearrangements. Lower-bound TCR diversity was estimated with the improved Chao index, and clonality with the Gini coefficient using the Immunarch R package. Different nucleotide rearrangements encoding the same CDR3beta amino acid sequence were treated as distinct clonotypes. Differential abundance analysis identified TCRbeta sequences significantly enriched in antigen-responding cells relative to anti-CD3/anti-CD28-activated cells. GLIPH2 clustered TCRs by predicted peptide-MHC specificity, both within individual participants and across merged participant data sets. As stored in TCRdb, this immuneACCESS dataset retains in-frame rearrangements with V and J assigned. A fraction of the clones does not appear; measured against another copy, unresolved V genes explain less than half of the discrepancy, and the remainder lacks a known reason. V and J calls and clone size are copied from that table; D and trimming were computed from the DNA. The sample records some 58,000 clones, 65% to 75% of which are singletons. Under 2% of the sample belongs to the ten largest clones.

This clone was seen only once. The clone's antigen remains unknown. No much larger clone is present one base from it, and per-base qualities are unavailable. The CDR3 spans 16 residues, from the cysteine through the phenylalanine. The DNA shown is the 48-base CDR3, in frame from base 1. The germline V gene supplies CDR1 SNHLY and CDR2 FYNNEI. V is shortened by 7 bases, J by 6 bases, and the region joining them spans 21 bases. The label giving this sample's treatment or condition can be read as: suppressive antiretroviral therapy. Cells were stimulated with a pool of overlapping HIV-1 Gag 15-mer peptides at 0.95 to 1 ug per peptide per mL. Nonresponding CD40L-negative CD69-negative CD45RO-high memory CD4+ T cells were sorted as memory populations depleted of antigen-responding cells. Participants were HIV-1-infected adults who started suppressive ART during chronic infection. Participants had undetectable plasma HIV-1 RNA below 50 copies/mL for at least 4 years. To be included, participants needed a CD4+ T cell count above 400 cells/uL and a positive CMV serology. Before stimulation, PBMCs were isolated using density centrifugation and depleted of CD8+ T cells. For approximately 18 hours, the CD8-depleted PBMCs were stimulated with anti-CD28/CD49d costimulation, a CD40-blocking antibody, and enfuvirtide to prevent new infections. Cell sorting was performed on a Beckman Coulter MoFlo Legacy or XDP sorter, and dead cells were excluded with propidium iodide. Genomic DNA was extracted using the QIAamp DNA Mini Kit for samples with more than one million cells and using the Quick-DNA Microprep Kit for all other samples.

The starting material was CD4+ T cells sorted from PBMCs after 18-hour stimulation, obtained from a patient who received antiretroviral therapy. Reading the label with the study, this specimen's cell subset or site is: CD40L-CD69- CD45RO-high memory CD4 T cells not responding to Gag peptides. The rearranged segments are TRBV2 and TRBJ2-2; D gene: possibly TRBD1, on 6 matching bases. The clonotype originates from an adult man with HIV who was CMV-seropositive. The CDR3 reads as follows: CASMTQGQVRAGELFF. The nucleotide sequence reads as follows: TGTGCCAGCATGACTCAGGGGCAAGTTAGGGCCGGGGAGCTGTTTTTT.